These T cell receptor beta chains were read from a single sample in a study of T-cell reconstitution after alpha-beta-depleted transplantation in children. In TCRdb, the PCR reads were re-called with MiXCR into one record per CDR3 protein. The sample shows 350,000 to 450,000 distinct CDR3 sequences, about an eighth of them seen only once. The source was PBMCs, collected from the stem cell graft. These receptors came from a human donor who donated a stem cell graft to a child with Fanconi anemia. Both conserved end residues are trimmed from each CDR3.

J gene: TRBJ1-6
V gene: TRBV4-3
CDR3 protein: ASSRENRSPLH

J gene: TRBJ2-1
V gene: TRBV12-3/TRBV12-4
CDR3 protein: ASSLSRDRGDEQF

J gene: TRBJ2-3
V gene: TRBV18
CDR3 protein: ASSPAPPGQATDTQY

J gene: TRBJ1-1
V gene: TRBV10-3
CDR3 protein: AISEIGHRNTEAF

J gene: TRBJ1-5
V gene: TRBV4-2
CDR3 protein: ASSHLGDNQQPQH

J gene: TRBJ2-2
V gene: TRBV7-9
CDR3 protein: ASSPPAQGTGELF

J gene: TRBJ1-1
V gene: TRBV2
CDR3 protein: ASASPNTEAF

J gene: TRBJ1-2
V gene: TRBV29-1
CDR3 protein: SVEEGGGYT

J gene: TRBJ1-4
V gene: TRBV5-1
CDR3 protein: ASSLTGTGTEKLF

J gene: TRBJ2-1
V gene: TRBV6-2/TRBV6-3
CDR3 protein: ASSLPTSGANEQF

J gene: TRBJ2-1
V gene: TRBV5-1
CDR3 protein: ASSPLRAAHPGEQF

J gene: TRBJ2-5
V gene: TRBV7-2
CDR3 protein: ASSLGGRLGGKTQY

J gene: TRBJ2-7
V gene: TRBV7-2
CDR3 protein: ASSLEGRSAREQY

J gene: TRBJ2-1
V gene: TRBV4-3
CDR3 protein: ASSQEGGGFYNEQF

J gene: TRBJ1-1
V gene: TRBV3-1
CDR3 protein: ASSLGQGRLNTEAF

J gene: TRBJ1-2
V gene: TRBV5-6
CDR3 protein: ASSQSRAYGYGYT

J gene: TRBJ2-7
V gene: TRBV18
CDR3 protein: ASSPRGEKVYEQY

J gene: TRBJ1-1
V gene: TRBV13
CDR3 protein: ASTNLPREKTEAF

J gene: TRBJ1-5
V gene: TRBV27
CDR3 protein: ASSPMGQGHQPQH

J gene: TRBJ2-1
V gene: TRBV5-1
CDR3 protein: ASSLAGLESNEQF

J gene: TRBJ1-2
V gene: TRBV5-1
CDR3 protein: ASSLRGDRFGGYT

J gene: TRBJ1-5
V gene: TRBV6-2/TRBV6-3
CDR3 protein: ASSYRSGAPVYNQPQH

J gene: TRBJ1-2
V gene: TRBV6-2/TRBV6-3
CDR3 protein: ASSSDRVANYGYT

J gene: TRBJ1-1
V gene: TRBV7-9
CDR3 protein: ASSRPWAEAF

J gene: TRBJ1-2
V gene: TRBV7-2
CDR3 protein: ASSLWVRDEQEHT

J gene: TRBJ2-3
V gene: TRBV5-1
CDR3 protein: ASSWYDRDRGDTQY

J gene: TRBJ1-6
V gene: TRBV10-3
CDR3 protein: AIRGGQRNSPLH

J gene: TRBJ1-5
V gene: TRBV12-3/TRBV12-4
CDR3 protein: ASSPTGNNQPQH

J gene: TRBJ1-5
V gene: TRBV6-2/TRBV6-3
CDR3 protein: ASSPDIGGTGNQPQH

J gene: TRBJ2-5
V gene: TRBV6-1
CDR3 protein: ASSETRGRETQY

J gene: TRBJ1-5
V gene: TRBV2
CDR3 protein: ASRPDRGYQPQH

J gene: TRBJ1-3
V gene: TRBV7-8
CDR3 protein: ASSFRDRALLSGNTIY

J gene: TRBJ2-5
V gene: TRBV12-3/TRBV12-4
CDR3 protein: ASSFNDETQY

J gene: TRBJ2-2
V gene: TRBV5-1
CDR3 protein: ASSFEGVGTGELF

J gene: TRBJ1-5
V gene: TRBV6-1
CDR3 protein: ASPGTGSSNQPQH

J gene: TRBJ2-7
V gene: TRBV5-1
CDR3 protein: ASRPGTAYEQY

J gene: TRBJ2-3
V gene: TRBV10-3
CDR3 protein: AISGEEGTDTQY

J gene: TRBJ1-6
V gene: TRBV7-9
CDR3 protein: ASSLKSMRSTTLH

J gene: TRBJ2-7
V gene: TRBV2
CDR3 protein: ASNTGSNSYEQY

J gene: TRBJ1-3
V gene: TRBV10-3
CDR3 protein: AISEGYSSGNTIY

J gene: TRBJ2-3
V gene: TRBV10-3
CDR3 protein: AISGLVEDTQY

J gene: TRBJ1-1
V gene: TRBV2
CDR3 protein: AGKTADTEAF

J gene: TRBJ1-4
V gene: TRBV11-1
CDR3 protein: ASSPGLGNGYNEKLF

J gene: TRBJ1-3
V gene: TRBV2
CDR3 protein: ASGRTRENSGNTIY

J gene: TRBJ1-5
V gene: TRBV28
CDR3 protein: ASSLGGGLGQPQH

J gene: TRBJ1-1
V gene: TRBV4-3
CDR3 protein: ASSQGGGYTEAF

J gene: TRBJ2-1
V gene: TRBV18
CDR3 protein: ASSPPEGAPNYNEQF

J gene: TRBJ1-1
V gene: TRBV11-1
CDR3 protein: ASSPEGPAGTEAF

J gene: TRBJ1-5
V gene: TRBV7-8
CDR3 protein: ASSSPRGGAKPQH

J gene: TRBJ2-4
V gene: TRBV7-9
CDR3 protein: ASSLGEGYIQY